This record looks at one T cell receptor beta chain sequence and its context. There is no known antigen for this receptor. Nothing much larger sits one base from this clone, and base qualities are not available. CDR1 and CDR2 were assigned from the germline V gene as MDHEN and SYDVKM. Measured from the cysteine to the phenylalanine, the CDR3 is 16 residues long. Only the CDR3 DNA stays, 48 bases, in frame from base 1. Ends trimmed: V by 6 bases, J by 2 bases; bases unmatched to a gene: 8. RNA was extracted using the RNeasy kit, and about 0.5 to 1 ug of the RNA was reverse transcribed with random hexamers. TCR beta CDR3 regions were amplified with the immunoSEQ multiplex PCR assay covering 54 Vbeta and 13 Jbeta segments. To correct PCR amplification bias, a synthetic template baseline was used for both primer optimization and computational correction. Turning to the authors' computational methods: Reads were assigned to V, D and J genes according to IMGT and analyzed in immunoSEQ Analyzer, with only productive sequences retained. Clonality was calculated as one minus the Shannon entropy normalized by log2 of the number of productive unique sequences. For each patient and control, public and private clones were evaluated within the 100 most prevalent clones. Susac-specific clones were defined as absent from healthy and MS cohorts, over a thousand published viral clones and other ImmuneACCESS disease sequences. The public reads were quality trimmed at Q25 with fastp and then assembled into clones with MiXCR by TCRdb, keeping productive beta chains. Records with the same CDR3 protein are collapsed into one entry carrying the most frequent genes and DNA. The V and J calls shown here were made by TCRdb, not taken from the authors' results. The sample table lists some 200,000 distinct CDR3 sequences, nearly 97% of them with a count of one. The ten largest clonotypes hold 0.098% of the sample.

High-throughput TCR beta sequencing profiled peripheral blood CD8+ and CD4+ T cells from healthy donors, Susac syndrome patients and multiple sclerosis patients. The Susac syndrome patients fulfilled recently defined diagnostic criteria for either definite or probable disease. Bulk CD8+ and CD4+ T cells were purified by magnetic negative isolation, while CD8+ TEMRA cells were enriched using FACS. Blood was drawn into EDTA tubes, processed within 24 hours, and PBMCs were isolated by density gradient centrifugation. PBMCs destined for TCR sequencing were cryopreserved in liquid nitrogen and later thawed in a 37 °C water bath. A purity of at least 90% was achieved for sorted or isolated CD4+, CD8+ and CD8+ TEMRA cells. The source of the sample is a study of CD8 T cells in Susac syndrome (dated by TCRdb to about 2019). About the investigation overall: Among the Susac syndrome patients who were sequenced, clinically active disease was present in six and clinical remission was observed in eight or nine. Repertoire sequencing was used to test whether CD8+ T cell activation and differentiation in Susac syndrome was antigen driven. At blood withdrawal, Susac syndrome patients were either therapy-naive, taking corticosteroids (in some cases with IVIg as well), or taking IVIg alone.

What the work shows at the level of the full study, not this receptor alone: The TCR sequencing and HLA analysis was acknowledged to have included a relatively small number of individuals. In patients with Susac syndrome, the CD4+ T cell repertoire showed no detectable clonal expansion.

The sequencing input was CD4+ T cells from PBMCs. This chain is built from TRBV28 and TRBJ1-4; 8 bases in the junction line up with TRBD1. The source of this sequence is a human donor with Susac syndrome. The CDR3 protein sequence reads: CASSPGGKATNEKLFF. The DNA sequence is as follows: TGTGCCAGCAGCCCAGGGGGCAAGGCGACTAATGAAAAACTGTTTTTT.